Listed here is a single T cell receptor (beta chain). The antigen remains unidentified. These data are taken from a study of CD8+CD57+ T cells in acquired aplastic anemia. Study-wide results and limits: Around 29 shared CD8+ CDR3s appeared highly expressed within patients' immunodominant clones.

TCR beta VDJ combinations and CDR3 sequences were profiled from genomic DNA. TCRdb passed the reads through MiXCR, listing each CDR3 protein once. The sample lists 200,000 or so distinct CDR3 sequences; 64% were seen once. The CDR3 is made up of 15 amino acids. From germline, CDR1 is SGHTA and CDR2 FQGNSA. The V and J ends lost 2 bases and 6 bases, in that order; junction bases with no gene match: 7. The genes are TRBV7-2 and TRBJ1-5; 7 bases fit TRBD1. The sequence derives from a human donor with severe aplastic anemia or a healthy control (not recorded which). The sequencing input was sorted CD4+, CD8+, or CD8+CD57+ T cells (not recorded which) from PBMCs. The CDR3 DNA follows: TGTGCCAGCAGCTTATACAGGGGAGCTACTCAGCCCCAGCATTTT. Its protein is CASSLYRGATQPQHF.